This T cell receptor (beta chain) originates from a study of PD-1 blockade in classical Hodgkin lymphoma. Broader study findings: Baseline diversity was lower in partial responders and progressors than complete responders. TCR diversity in CD4+, not CD8+, cells rose significantly by C4D1. Newly diagnosed patients were reported to start with lower TCR diversity than healthy donors.

Trimming cost V 0 bases and J 0 bases, with 14 bases left between them. Germline CDR1 reads LGHNA; CDR2 reads YNFKEQ. The CDR3 sequence is 17 residues long. Clones were read by immunoSEQ multiplex PCR, and TCRdb kept only the in-frame ones, dropping some. The data contain about 90,000 clones, 75% to 95% of them singletons. As to time point: cycle 4 day 1 (C4D1), after five to seven weeks of nivolumab. Every single patient, without exception, relapsed after autologous stem cell transplantation, and brentuximab vedotin exposure varied. Regarding this clone: Its matching antigen is unknown.

The source of this sequence is a human donor with classical Hodgkin lymphoma. Material: peripheral blood mononuclear cells (PBMCs), obtained before the fourth cycle of nivolumab. The J gene is TRBJ1-2, the V gene TRBV4-2; a weak D match, TRBD1 (5 bases). The CDR3 region is CASSQDLSGTTNYGYTF. The DNA for the CDR3 is TGTGCCAGCAGCCAAGATCTGTCGGGGACGACTAACTATGGCTACACCTTC.